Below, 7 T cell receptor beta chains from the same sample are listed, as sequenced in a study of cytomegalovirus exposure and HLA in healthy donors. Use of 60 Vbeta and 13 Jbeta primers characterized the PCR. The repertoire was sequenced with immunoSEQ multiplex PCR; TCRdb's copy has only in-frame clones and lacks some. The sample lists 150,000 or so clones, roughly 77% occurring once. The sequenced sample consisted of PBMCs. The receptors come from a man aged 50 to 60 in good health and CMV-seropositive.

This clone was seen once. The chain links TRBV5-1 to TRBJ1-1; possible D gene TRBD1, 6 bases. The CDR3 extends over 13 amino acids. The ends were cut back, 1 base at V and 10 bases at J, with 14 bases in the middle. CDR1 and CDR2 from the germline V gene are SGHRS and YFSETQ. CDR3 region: CASSLNQGLGAFF. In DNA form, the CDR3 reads TGCGCCAGCAGCTTGAACCAGGGGTTGGGAGCTTTCTTT.

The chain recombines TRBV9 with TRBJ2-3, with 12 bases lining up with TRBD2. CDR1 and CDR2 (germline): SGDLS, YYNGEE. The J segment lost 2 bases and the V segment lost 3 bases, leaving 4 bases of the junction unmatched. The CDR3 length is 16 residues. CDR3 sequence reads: CASSELAGGLTDTQYF. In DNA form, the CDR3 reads TGTGCCAGCAGCGAACTAGCGGGGGGCCTCACAGATACGCAGTATTTT.

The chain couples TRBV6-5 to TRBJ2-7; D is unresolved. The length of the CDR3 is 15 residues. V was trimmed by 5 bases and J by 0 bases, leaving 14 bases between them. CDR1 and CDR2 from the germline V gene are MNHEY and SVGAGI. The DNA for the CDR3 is TGTGCCAGCAGTCGAACCGGGTCCTACTCCTACGAGCAGTACTTC. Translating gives CASSRTGSYSYEQYF.

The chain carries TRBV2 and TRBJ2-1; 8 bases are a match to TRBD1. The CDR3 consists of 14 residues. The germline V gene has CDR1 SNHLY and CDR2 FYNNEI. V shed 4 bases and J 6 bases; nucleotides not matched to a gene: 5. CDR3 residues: CASSGDRGGNEQFF. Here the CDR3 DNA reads TGTGCCAGCAGTGGAGACAGGGGAGGCAATGAGCAGTTCTTC. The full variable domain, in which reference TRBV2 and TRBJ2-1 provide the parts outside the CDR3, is EPEVTQTPSHQVTQMGQEVILRCVPISNHLYFYWYRQILGQKVEFLVSFYNNEISEKSEIFDDQFSVERPDGSNFTLKIRSTKLEDSAMYFCASSGDRGGNEQFFGPGTRLTVL.

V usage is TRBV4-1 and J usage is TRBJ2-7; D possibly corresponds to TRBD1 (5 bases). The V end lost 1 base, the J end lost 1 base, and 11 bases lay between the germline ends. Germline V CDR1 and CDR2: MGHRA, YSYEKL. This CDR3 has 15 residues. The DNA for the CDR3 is TGCGCCAGCAGCCAAGTACAGGCAGGGTCCTACGAGCAGTACTTC. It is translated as CASSQVQAGSYEQYF.

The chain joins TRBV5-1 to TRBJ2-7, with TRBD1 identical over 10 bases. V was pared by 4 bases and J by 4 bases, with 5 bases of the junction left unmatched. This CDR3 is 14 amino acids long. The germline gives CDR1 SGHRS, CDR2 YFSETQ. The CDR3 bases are TGCGCCAGCAGCCCGACAGGGGGCAGGTACGAGCAGTACTTC. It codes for CASSPTGGRYEQYF.

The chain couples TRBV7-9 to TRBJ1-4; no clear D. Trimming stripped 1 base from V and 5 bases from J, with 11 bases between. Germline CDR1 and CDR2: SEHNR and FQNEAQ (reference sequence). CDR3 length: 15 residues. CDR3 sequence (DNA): TGTGCCAGCAGCTTAGGGAGTGGGGAGAATGAAAAACTGTTTTTT. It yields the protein CASSLGSGENEKLFF.